This T cell receptor (beta chain) was observed in a study of blood T cell dynamics during melanoma immunotherapy. Concerning this clone: Its specificity is not known.

V was clipped by 5 bases and J by 0 bases; unmatched bases: 7. The CDR3 is made up of 16 amino acids. Germline lookup yields CDR1 SGHAT and CDR2 FQNNGV. This table comes from immunoSEQ multiplex PCR, and its TCRdb copy is limited to in-frame clones, with some not included. The sample consists of 25,000 to 35,000 clones, 65% to 85% of them appearing once. General observations from the study: PBMC repertoires of eventual disease-control patients split at W3 into clonality or diversity gains.

Time point given: week 3, after first cycle of checkpoint inhibitor. Patients with prior systemic cancer treatment, concomitant immunosuppressants, or other active malignancies were excluded. The chain joins TRBV11-2 to TRBJ2-1, with TRBD1 matching 7 bases. The starting material was blood, obtained from a patient treated with checkpoint blockade. This clonotype was obtained from a human donor with melanoma. CDR3 DNA: TGTGCCAGCAGCGGCGGCAGGGGGTTCTCCTACAATGAGCAGTTCTTC. Translating it yields CASSGGRGFSYNEQFF.